The 20 T cell receptor beta chains given below trace back to one sample, sequenced in a study of regulatory T cells in long-lasting Graves disease. Arm-PCR of CDR3 regions and iRepertoire HTBI primers were used to build TCR beta libraries. From the multiplex PCR reads, TCRdb called clonotypes with MiXCR, one entry per CDR3 protein. The table has some 460,000 distinct CDR3 sequences, around 15% seen once; the top ten hold 12%. Time point described: newly diagnosed GD, antithyroid drugs for less than 3 months. Construction of the TCR library relied on RNA isolated from PBMCs. These data are also associated with another study on T cells in Graves' hyperthyroidism and ophthalmopathy.

The sample here was peripheral blood mononuclear cells (PBMCs), taken at new diagnosis, from a patient treated with antithyroid drugs. The receptors originated from a man in his forties with Graves disease.

In this sample, this clonotype turned up a few times. This chain joins TRBV9 and TRBJ1-2; D ambiguous. The V end was cut by 0 bases, the J end by 8 bases, with 8 bases between. The germline gives CDR1 SGDLS, CDR2 YYNGEE. The CDR3 is 12 amino acids. The CDR3 loop is CASSVVNGGYTF. The CDR3 DNA reads TGTGCCAGCAGCGTAGTGAACGGCGGCTACACCTTC.

This clonotype was counted once. The chain is built from TRBV11-2 and TRBJ2-7, with 10 nucleotides matching TRBD2. V lost 3 bases and J lost 3; bases outside the gene matches: 8. Germline CDR1 is SGHAT and CDR2 is FQNNGV. This CDR3 has 16 residues. CDR3 amino acids: CASSLMRSSGSYEQYF. The DNA of the CDR3 is TGTGCCAGCAGCTTGATGAGGTCTAGCGGGAGCTACGAGCAGTACTTC.

Ten or more counts support this clonotype. This chain joins TRBV11-1 and TRBJ2-4; D not resolved. V was cut by 5 bases and J by 9 bases, with 14 bases left in between. The germline V gene encodes CDR1 SGHAT and CDR2 FQDESV (reference sequence). This CDR3 is built from 13 residues. The CDR3 spells CASSEPQVSIQYF. The CDR3 bases are TGTGCCAGCAGCGAGCCCCAAGTAAGCATTCAGTACTTC.

The table lists this clonotype with many counts. The V gene is TRBV6-1, the J gene TRBJ2-4; D is possibly TRBD2 (6 bases). Per germline, CDR1 MNHNS and CDR2 SASEGT. Trimming removed 3 bases from V and 4 bases from J, with 13 bases in between. This CDR3 contains 15 residues. DNA of the CDR3: TGTGCCAGCAGTGAGACTAGGGCTACAAAAAACATTCAGTACTTC. The encoded protein is CASSETRATKNIQYF.

This clonotype was detected ten times or more. This chain connects TRBV6-2 or TRBV6-3 to TRBJ2-2, with 12 nucleotides matching TRBD2. Germline V CDR1 and CDR2: MNHEY, SVGEGT. The CDR3 has 18 residues. Unmatched junction bases numbered 8, after V lost 2 bases and J lost 4 bases. CDR3 in DNA: TGTGCCAGCAGTTACGCACCGACTAGCGGGAGCGGCACCGGGGAGCTGTTTTTT. Translation: CASSYAPTSGSGTGELFF.

There are many counts of this clonotype. The chain uses TRBV20-1 and TRBJ2-1; 7 bases fit TRBD2. Germline CDR1 is DFQATT and CDR2 is SNEGSKA (reference sequence). The trim removed 3 bases at V and 6 bases at J, leaving 5 bases unmatched. The CDR3 has 13 amino acids. CDR3 coding DNA: TGCAGTGCTAGTGCTGGGAGGGCCAATGAGCAGTTCTTC. It yields the protein CSASAGRANEQFF.

This clonotype was counted at least ten times. The V and J genes are TRBV3-1 and TRBJ2-1; D gene uncertain. Germline assignment: CDR1 LGHDT and CDR2 YNNKEL (reference sequence). The V gene lost 1 base and the J gene lost 8 bases, with 12 bases spanning the gap. This CDR3 region has 14 residues. The CDR3 sequence is CASSQGVWVDEQFF. DNA for the CDR3: TGTGCCAGCAGCCAAGGAGTTTGGGTGGATGAGCAGTTCTTC.

The chain couples TRBV27 to TRBJ1-2; 7 bases match TRBD1. Germline V gene sequence: CDR1 MNHEY, CDR2 SMNVEV (reference sequence). V lost 5 bases, J lost 7 bases, and 4 bases stayed unmatched. This CDR3 spans 12 amino acids. The CDR3 region has the DNA TGTGCCAGCAGTACACAGGGGATTGGCTACACCTTC. Residues: CASSTQGIGYTF.

This clonotype was detected many times. The chain is built from TRBV24-1 and TRBJ2-5, with D maybe TRBD1 (7 bases). Trimming left V 4 bases short and J 2 bases short, with 19 bases between. From germline, CDR1 is KGHDR and CDR2 SFDVKD. CDR3 size: 17 residues. The CDR3 is CATSDPGTRGVQETQYF. The CDR3 region has the DNA TGTGCCACCAGTGACCCCGGAACCAGGGGGGTACAAGAGACCCAGTACTTC.

The chain recombines TRBV10-3 with TRBJ2-5, with 8 bases fitting TRBD2. This CDR3 comprises 13 residues. V was clipped by 9 bases and J by 5 bases; unmatched bases: 8. CDR1 and CDR2 from the germline V gene are ENHRY and SYGVKD. CDR3 bases: TGTGCCATTAGTAGCGGGACGGGGGAGACCCAGTACTTC. Amino acids: CAISSGTGETQYF.

This clonotype was detected many times. The rearrangement uses TRBV5-1 and TRBJ2-7, with 7 bases that match TRBD1. CDR1 and CDR2 from the germline V gene are SGHRS and YFSETQ. CDR3 length: 16 amino acids. With V trimmed by 0 bases and J by 2 bases, 8 bases remained unmatched. CDR3 nucleotide sequence: TGCGCCAGCAGCTTGGGAAGGGACAGAGTTACCTACGAGCAGTACTTC. This gives the protein CASSLGRDRVTYEQYF. Filled out from reference TRBV5-1 and TRBJ2-7, the complete variable domain reads KAGVTQTPRYLIKTRGQQVTLSCSPISGHRSVSWYQQTPGQGLQFLFEYFSETQRNKGNFPGRFSGRQFSNSRSEMNVSTLELGDSALYLCASSLGRDRVTYEQYFGPGTRLTVT.

In this sample, this clonotype turned up many times. The chain joins TRBV2 to TRBJ2-2; 7 nucleotides align to TRBD1. Germline loops: CDR1 SNHLY, CDR2 FYNNEI. The V and J ends lost 4 bases and 2 bases, in that order; junction bases with no gene match: 4. This CDR3 contains 15 residues. For the CDR3, the DNA is TGTGCCAGCAGTGCCTACAGGGGCAACACCGGGGAGCTGTTTTTT. It specifies CASSAYRGNTGELFF.

This clonotype was seen a few times. The chain carries TRBV12-5 and TRBJ2-1; TRBD2 aligns across 9 bases. V lost 7 bases, J lost 3 bases, and 7 bases stayed unmatched. This CDR3 is 15 amino acids long. CDR1 LGHNT and CDR2 FRNRAP come from the germline V gene. CDR3 amino acids: CASVLGGRGYNEQFF. The CDR3 DNA follows: TGTGCTAGTGTTCTGGGCGGGAGGGGCTACAATGAGCAGTTCTTC.

This clonotype has ten or more counts. The rearrangement links TRBV7-9 to TRBJ2-3; D uncertain. The V gene lost 0 bases and the J gene lost 0 bases, with 10 bases spanning the gap. The germline V gene has CDR1 SEHNR and CDR2 FQNEAQ (reference sequence). This CDR3 comprises 16 residues. DNA for the CDR3: TGTGCCAGCAGCTTAGCGCTTCAGATTAGCACAGATACGCAGTATTTT. As protein: CASSLALQISTDTQYF. The complete variable domain, with remaining parts taken from reference TRBV7-9 and TRBJ2-3, reads DTGVSQNPRHKITKRGQNVTFRCDPISEHNRLYWYRQTLGQGPEFLTYFQNEAQLEKSRLLSDRFSAERPKGSFSTLEIQRTEQGDSAMYLCASSLALQISTDTQYFGPGTRLTVL.

Ten or more counts support this clonotype. The chain has TRBV11-2 and TRBJ2-7, with 12 bases that match TRBD2. Germline V CDR1 and CDR2: SGHAT, FQNNGV. V trimming: 7 bases; J trimming: 3 bases; junction bases outside the gene matches: 4. The CDR3 has 14 residues. The CDR3 here is CASKPLAGGYEQYF. The CDR3 DNA follows: TGTGCCAGCAAACCACTAGCGGGAGGCTACGAGCAGTACTTC.

This clonotype was found many times. V is TRBV2 and J is TRBJ2-7; TRBD2 is a possible D gene (5 bases). The ends were cut back, 7 bases at V and 6 bases at J, with 16 bases in the middle. CDR3 size: 13 residues. Germline V gene lookup returns CDR1 SNHLY and CDR2 FYNNEI. This chain's CDR3 is CASTPTGIREQYF. As DNA, the CDR3 is TGTGCCAGCACCCCAACGGGAATTCGCGAGCAGTACTTC.

Many counts were recorded for this clonotype. This chain uses TRBV20-1 with TRBJ2-7; 14 positions match TRBD2. The J segment lost 1 base and the V segment lost 3 bases, leaving 11 bases of the junction unmatched. Looked up from germline, CDR1 is DFQATT and CDR2 is SNEGSKA (reference sequence). The CDR3 has 18 amino acids. CDR3 residues: CSARRPGTSGRTSYEQYF. The CDR3 DNA follows: TGCAGTGCTAGGCGCCCGGGGACTAGCGGGAGAACGTCCTACGAGCAGTACTTC.

This clonotype was detected a few times. The chain recombines TRBV28 with TRBJ2-7; D is unresolved. Trimming took off 5 bases at V and 6 bases at J, with 11 bases between the two ends. Germline V lookup: CDR1 MDHEN, CDR2 SYDVKM. The CDR3 spans 12 residues. CDR3 protein: CASSPDGFEQYF. The CDR3 region has the DNA TGTGCCAGCAGTCCCGACGGGTTCGAGCAGTACTTC. The full variable domain, completed using reference TRBV28 and TRBJ2-7, is DVKVTQSSRYLVKRTGEKVFLECVQDMDHENMFWYRQDPGLGLRLIYFSYDVKMKEKGDIPEGYSVSREKKERFSLILESASTNQTSMYLCASSPDGFEQYFGPGTRLTVT.

The CDR3 protein is CASSQTGGTGELSPLHF. The CDR3 DNA sequence: TGCGCCAGCAGCCAGACCGGGGGGACAGGGGAGTTGTCACCCCTCCACTTT. The V call is TRBV4-1, the J call TRBJ1-6; 10 bases agree with TRBD1. The CDR3 has 17 residues. The V gene end was trimmed by 3 bases and the J gene end by 10 bases; junction bases not matched to a gene: 12. The germline V gene has CDR1 MGHRA and CDR2 YSYEKL.

The J gene is TRBJ2-7, the V gene TRBV18; TRBD1 agrees at 7 bases. Germline CDR1 reads KGHSH; CDR2 reads LQKENI. The CDR3 has 15 residues. With V trimmed by 4 bases and J by 0 bases, 6 bases remained unmatched. The CDR3 DNA reads TGTGCCAGCTCACATACGCGGACAGGCTCCTACGAGCAGTACTTC. The encoded protein is CASSHTRTGSYEQYF.